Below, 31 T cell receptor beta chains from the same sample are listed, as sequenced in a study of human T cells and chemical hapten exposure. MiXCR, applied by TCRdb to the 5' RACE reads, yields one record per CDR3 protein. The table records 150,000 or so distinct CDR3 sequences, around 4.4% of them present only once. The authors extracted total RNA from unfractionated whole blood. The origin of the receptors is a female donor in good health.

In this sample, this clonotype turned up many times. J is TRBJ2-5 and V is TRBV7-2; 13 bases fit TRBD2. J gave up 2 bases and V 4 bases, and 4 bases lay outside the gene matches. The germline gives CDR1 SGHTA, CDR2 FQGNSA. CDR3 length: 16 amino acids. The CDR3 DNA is TGTGCCAGCAGCTCAAGGGGACTAGCGGGGCAAGAGACCCAGTACTTC. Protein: CASSSRGLAGQETQYF.

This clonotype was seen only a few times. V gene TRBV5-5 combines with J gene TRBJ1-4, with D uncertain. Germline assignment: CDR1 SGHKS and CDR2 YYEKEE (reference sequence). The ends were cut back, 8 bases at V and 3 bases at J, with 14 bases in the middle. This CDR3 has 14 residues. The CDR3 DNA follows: TGTGCCAGTACCGACCCAGCGGCTAATGAAAAACTGTTTTTT. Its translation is CASTDPAANEKLFF. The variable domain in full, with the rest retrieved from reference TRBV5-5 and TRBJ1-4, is DAGVTQSPTHLIKTRGQQVTLRCSPISGHKSVSWYQQVLGQGPQFIFQYYEKEERGRGNFPDRFSARQFPNYSSELNVNALLLGDSALYLCASTDPAANEKLFFGSGTQLSVL.

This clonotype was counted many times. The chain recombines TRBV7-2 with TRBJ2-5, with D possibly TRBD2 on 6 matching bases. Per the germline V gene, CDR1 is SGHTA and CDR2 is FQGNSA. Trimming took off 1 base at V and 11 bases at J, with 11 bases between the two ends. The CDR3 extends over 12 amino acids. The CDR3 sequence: CASSLGGGAQYF. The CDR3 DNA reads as TGTGCCAGCAGCTTAGGTGGCGGGGCTCAGTACTTC.

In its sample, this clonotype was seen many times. The CDR3 region has the DNA TGTGCCAGCCGTCGTAGCGGGGGCCCCTACAATGAGCAGTTCTTC. Translated, it gives CASRRSGGPYNEQFF. V and J are TRBV14 and TRBJ2-1; 9 bases match TRBD2. The CDR3 has 15 residues. V trimming: 8 bases; J trimming: 2 bases; junction bases outside the gene matches: 7. Per germline, CDR1 SGHDN and CDR2 FVKESK.

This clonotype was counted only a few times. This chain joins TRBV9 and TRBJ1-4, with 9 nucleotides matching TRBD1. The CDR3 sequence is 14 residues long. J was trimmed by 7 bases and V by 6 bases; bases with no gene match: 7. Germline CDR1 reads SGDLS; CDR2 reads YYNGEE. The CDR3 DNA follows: TGTGCCAGCACCCCCCAGACAGGGGGTGAAAAACTGTTTTTT. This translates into CASTPQTGGEKLFF.

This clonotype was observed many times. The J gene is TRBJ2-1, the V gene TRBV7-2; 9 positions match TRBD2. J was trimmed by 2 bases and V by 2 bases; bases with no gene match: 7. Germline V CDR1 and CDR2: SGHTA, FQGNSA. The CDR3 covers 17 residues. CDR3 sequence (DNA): TGTGCCAGCAGCTTACAGGCTAGCGGGACGACCTACAATGAGCAGTTCTTC. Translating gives CASSLQASGTTYNEQFF.

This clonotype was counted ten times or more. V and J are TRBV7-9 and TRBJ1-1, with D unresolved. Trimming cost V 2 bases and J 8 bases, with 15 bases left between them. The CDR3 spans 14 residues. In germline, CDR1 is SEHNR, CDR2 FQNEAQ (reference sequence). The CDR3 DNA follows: TGTGCCAGCAGCTTACTAGGATCGAGGGAAGAAGCTTTCTTT. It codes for CASSLLGSREEAFF.

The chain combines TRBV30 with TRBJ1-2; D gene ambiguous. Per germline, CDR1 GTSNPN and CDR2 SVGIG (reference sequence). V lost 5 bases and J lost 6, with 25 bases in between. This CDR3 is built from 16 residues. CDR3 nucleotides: TGTGCCTGGGACGCGGCAGGACCCCTTACTGTTGATGGCTACACCTTC. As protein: CAWDAAGPLTVDGYTF.

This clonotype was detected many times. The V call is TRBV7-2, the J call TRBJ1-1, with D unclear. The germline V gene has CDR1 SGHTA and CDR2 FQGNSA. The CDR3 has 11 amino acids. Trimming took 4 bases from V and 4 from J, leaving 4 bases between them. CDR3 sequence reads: CASSWGTEAFF. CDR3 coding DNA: TGTGCCAGCAGCTGGGGCACTGAAGCTTTCTTT.

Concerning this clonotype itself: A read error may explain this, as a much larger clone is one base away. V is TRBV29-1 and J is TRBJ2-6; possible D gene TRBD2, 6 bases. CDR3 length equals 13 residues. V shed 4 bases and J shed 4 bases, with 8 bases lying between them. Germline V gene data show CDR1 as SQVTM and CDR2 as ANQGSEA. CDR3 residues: CSVAGGGANVLTF. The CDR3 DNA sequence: TGCAGCGTTGCTGGGGGGGGGGCCAACGTCCTGACTTTC.

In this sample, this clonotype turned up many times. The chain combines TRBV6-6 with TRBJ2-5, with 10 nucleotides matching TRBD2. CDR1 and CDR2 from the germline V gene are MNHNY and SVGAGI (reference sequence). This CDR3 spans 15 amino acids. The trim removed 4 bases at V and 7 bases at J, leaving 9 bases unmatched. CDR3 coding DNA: TGTGCCAGCAGTTCACAAGCGGGGGGGCAGGCGACCCAGTACTTC. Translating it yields CASSSQAGGQATQYF.

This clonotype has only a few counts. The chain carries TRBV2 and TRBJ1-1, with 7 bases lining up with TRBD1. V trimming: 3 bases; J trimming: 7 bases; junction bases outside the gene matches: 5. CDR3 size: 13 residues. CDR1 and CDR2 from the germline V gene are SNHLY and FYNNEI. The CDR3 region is CASSDQQGGEAFF. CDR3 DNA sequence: TGTGCCAGCAGTGATCAGCAGGGGGGTGAAGCTTTCTTT.

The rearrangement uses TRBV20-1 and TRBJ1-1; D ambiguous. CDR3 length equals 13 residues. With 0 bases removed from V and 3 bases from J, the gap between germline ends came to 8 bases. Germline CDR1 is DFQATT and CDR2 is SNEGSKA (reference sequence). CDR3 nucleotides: TGCAGTGCTAGAGACCAGTCGGACACTGAAGCTTTCTTT. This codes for CSARDQSDTEAFF.

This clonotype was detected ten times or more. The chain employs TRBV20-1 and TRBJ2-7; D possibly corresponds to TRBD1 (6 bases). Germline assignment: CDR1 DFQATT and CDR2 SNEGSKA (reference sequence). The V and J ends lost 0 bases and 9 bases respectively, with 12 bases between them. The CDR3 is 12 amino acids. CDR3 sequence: CSARDYRDMQYF. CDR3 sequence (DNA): TGCAGTGCTAGAGATTACCGGGACATGCAGTACTTC.

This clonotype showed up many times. CDR3 loop: CASSTDRGLGAYEQYF. The CDR3 bases are TGTGCCAGCAGCACAGACAGGGGGCTCGGTGCCTACGAGCAGTACTTC. The chain recombines TRBV7-2 with TRBJ2-7; 10 positions match TRBD1. The V gene end was trimmed by 5 bases and the J gene end by 2 bases; junction bases not matched to a gene: 9. Germline CDR1 and CDR2: SGHTA and FQGNSA. This CDR3 comprises 16 residues.

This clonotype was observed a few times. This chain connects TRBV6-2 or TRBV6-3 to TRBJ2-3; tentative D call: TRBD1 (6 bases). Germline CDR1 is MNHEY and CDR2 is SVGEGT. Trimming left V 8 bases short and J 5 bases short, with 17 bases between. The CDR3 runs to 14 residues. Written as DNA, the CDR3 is TGTGCCAGCGGTGGACGCTTAGGGGGAGATACGCAGTATTTT. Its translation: CASGGRLGGDTQYF.

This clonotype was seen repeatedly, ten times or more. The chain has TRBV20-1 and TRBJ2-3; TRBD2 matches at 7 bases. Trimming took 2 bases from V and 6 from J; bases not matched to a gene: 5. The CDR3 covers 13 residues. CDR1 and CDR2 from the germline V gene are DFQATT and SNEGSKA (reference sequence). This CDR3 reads CSARNGGLDTQYF. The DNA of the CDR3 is TGCAGTGCTAGAAACGGGGGGTTGGATACGCAGTATTTT.

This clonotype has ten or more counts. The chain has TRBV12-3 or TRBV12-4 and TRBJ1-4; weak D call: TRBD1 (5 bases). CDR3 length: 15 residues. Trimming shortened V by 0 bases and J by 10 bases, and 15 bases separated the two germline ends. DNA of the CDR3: TGTGCCAGCAGTTTAGCGGCAGGGCCTGCGGGAAAACTGTTTTTT. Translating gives CASSLAAGPAGKLFF.

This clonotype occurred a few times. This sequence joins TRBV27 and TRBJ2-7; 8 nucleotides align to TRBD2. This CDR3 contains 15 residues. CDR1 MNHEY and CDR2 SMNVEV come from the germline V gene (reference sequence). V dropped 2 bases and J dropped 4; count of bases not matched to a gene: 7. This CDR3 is CASSLESGGSYEQYF. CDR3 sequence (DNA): TGTGCCAGCAGTTTAGAAAGCGGGGGATCGTACGAGCAGTACTTC.

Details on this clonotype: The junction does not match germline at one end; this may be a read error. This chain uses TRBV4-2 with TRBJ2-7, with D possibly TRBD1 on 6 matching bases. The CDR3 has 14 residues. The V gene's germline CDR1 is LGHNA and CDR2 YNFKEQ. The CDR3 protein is CASSKDQGPYEQYF. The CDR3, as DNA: TGTGCCAGCAGCAAAGACCAGGGGCCCTACGAGCAGTACTTC.

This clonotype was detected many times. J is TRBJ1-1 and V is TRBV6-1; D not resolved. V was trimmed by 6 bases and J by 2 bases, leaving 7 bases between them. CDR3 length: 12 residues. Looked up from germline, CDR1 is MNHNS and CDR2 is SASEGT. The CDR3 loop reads CASSVSNTEAFF. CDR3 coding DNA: TGTGCCAGCAGCGTATCTAACACTGAAGCTTTCTTT.

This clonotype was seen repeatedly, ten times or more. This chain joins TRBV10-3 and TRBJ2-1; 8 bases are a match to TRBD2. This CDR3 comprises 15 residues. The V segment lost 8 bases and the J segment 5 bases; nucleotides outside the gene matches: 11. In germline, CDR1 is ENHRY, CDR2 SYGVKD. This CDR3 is CAISPHGGGNNEQFF. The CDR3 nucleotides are TGTGCCATCTCTCCCCACGGGGGGGGAAACAATGAGCAGTTCTTC.

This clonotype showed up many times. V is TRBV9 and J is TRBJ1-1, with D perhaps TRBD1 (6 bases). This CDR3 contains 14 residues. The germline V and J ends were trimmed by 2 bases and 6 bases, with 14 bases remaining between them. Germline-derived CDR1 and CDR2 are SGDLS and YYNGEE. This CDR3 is CASSVDSGAAEAFF. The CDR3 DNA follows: TGTGCCAGCAGCGTGGACAGTGGAGCGGCTGAAGCTTTCTTT.

The CDR3 loop is CASSLGATGVTEAFF. The CDR3 nucleotides are TGTGCCAGCAGCTTAGGAGCGACAGGGGTCACTGAAGCTTTCTTT. This chain connects TRBV7-3 to TRBJ1-1, with 8 bases aligning to TRBD1. J was trimmed by 4 bases and V by 2 bases; bases with no gene match: 6. The germline V gene encodes CDR1 SGHTA and CDR2 FQGTGA. CDR3 size: 15 residues.

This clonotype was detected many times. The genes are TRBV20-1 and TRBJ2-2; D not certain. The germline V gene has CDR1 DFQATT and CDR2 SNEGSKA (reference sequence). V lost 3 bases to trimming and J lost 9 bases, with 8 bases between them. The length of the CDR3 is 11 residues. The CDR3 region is CSASGARELFF. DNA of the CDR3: TGCAGTGCTAGTGGTGCGAGGGAGCTGTTTTTT.

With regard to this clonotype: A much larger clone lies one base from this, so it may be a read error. In DNA, the CDR3 is TGTGCCAGCAGTGCGGGACGGAGATATGGCTACAACTTC. It specifies CASSAGRRYGYNF. The chain combines TRBV6-1 with TRBJ1-2; possible D gene TRBD1, 5 bases. Per germline, CDR1 MNHNS and CDR2 SASEGT. The CDR3 runs 13 residues.

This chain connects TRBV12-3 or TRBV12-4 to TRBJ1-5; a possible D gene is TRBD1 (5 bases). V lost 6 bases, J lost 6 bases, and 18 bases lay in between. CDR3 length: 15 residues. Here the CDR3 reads CASSTDSELGQPQHF. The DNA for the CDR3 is TGTGCCAGCAGCACAGACAGTGAATTGGGTCAGCCCCAGCATTTT.

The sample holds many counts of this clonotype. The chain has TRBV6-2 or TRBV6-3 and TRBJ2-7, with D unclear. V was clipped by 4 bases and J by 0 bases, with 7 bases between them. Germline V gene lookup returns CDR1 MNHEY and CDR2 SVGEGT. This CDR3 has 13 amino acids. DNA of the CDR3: TGTGCCAGCAGTTTACGTTACTCCTACGAGCAGTACTTC. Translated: CASSLRYSYEQYF.

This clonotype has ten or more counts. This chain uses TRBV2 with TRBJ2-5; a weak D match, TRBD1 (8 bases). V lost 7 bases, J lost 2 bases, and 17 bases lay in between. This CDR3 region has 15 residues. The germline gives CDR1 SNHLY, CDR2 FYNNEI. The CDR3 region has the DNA TGTGCCAGCACCACTGACAGGGGAGGGCAAGAGACCCAGTACTTC. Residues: CASTTDRGGQETQYF. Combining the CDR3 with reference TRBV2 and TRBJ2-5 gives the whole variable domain EPEVTQTPSHQVTQMGQEVILRCVPISNHLYFYWYRQILGQKVEFLVSFYNNEISEKSEIFDDQFSVERPDGSNFTLKIRSTKLEDSAMYFCASTTDRGGQETQYFGPGTRLLVL.

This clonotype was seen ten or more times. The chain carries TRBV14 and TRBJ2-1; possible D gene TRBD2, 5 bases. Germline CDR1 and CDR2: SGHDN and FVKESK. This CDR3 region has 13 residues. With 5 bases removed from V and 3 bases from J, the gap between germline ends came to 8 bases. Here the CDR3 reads CASSAGHYNEQFF. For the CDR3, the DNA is TGTGCCAGCAGCGCGGGCCACTACAATGAGCAGTTCTTC.

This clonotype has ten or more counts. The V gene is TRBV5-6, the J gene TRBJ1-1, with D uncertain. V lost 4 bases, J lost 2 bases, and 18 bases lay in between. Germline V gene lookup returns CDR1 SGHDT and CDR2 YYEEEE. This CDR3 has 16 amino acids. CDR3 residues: CASSLLRPTGNTEAFF. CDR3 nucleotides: TGTGCCAGCAGCCTACTTAGACCGACCGGTAACACTGAAGCTTTCTTT.